This is a list of T cell receptor beta chains from one sample in a study of blood T cell repertoires in COVID-19. Assay used: immunoSEQ multiplex PCR; TCRdb lists only in-frame clones, some missing. Of roughly 40,000 clones in the sample, about 85% were seen once. Input material: peripheral blood. These receptors came from a woman in her 70s in a cohort sampled during active COVID-19. CDR3s include the opening cysteine and the closing phenylalanine or tryptophan. A D gene is named only where the DNA matches it firmly. Size is stated for part of the rows, as once, few or many counts, or as a class when the clone is expanded.

clone_size	v_call	d_call	j_call	cdr3_aa	cdr3_nt
NA	TRBV19	TRBD1	TRBJ1-5	CASSYTGGTQPQHF	TGTGCCAGTAGCTATACAGGGGGCACTCAGCCCCAGCATTTT
NA	TRBV3-1/TRBV3-2	NA	TRBJ1-2	CASSQDLTGGGYTF	TGTGCCAGCAGCCAAGATCTGACGGGGGGTGGCTACACCTTC
NA	TRBV24-1	NA	TRBJ2-1	CATSGLEGGGNEQFF	TGTGCCACCAGTGGCTTAGAGGGAGGGGGCAATGAGCAGTTCTTC
NA	TRBV28	TRBD1	TRBJ2-7	CASSAGTGWGEQYF	TGTGCCAGCAGTGCAGGGACAGGGTGGGGCGAGCAGTACTTC
NA	TRBV11-1	TRBD1	TRBJ1-1	CASSRGTGNTEAFF	TGTGCCAGCAGCCGCGGGACAGGGAACACTGAAGCTTTCTTT
NA	TRBV7-9	TRBD2	TRBJ2-1	CASSPGLARYNEQFF	TGTGCCAGCAGCCCAGGACTAGCGCGGTACAATGAGCAGTTCTTC
NA	TRBV6-5	TRBD2	TRBJ2-7	CASTPPGLGTYEQYF	TGTGCCAGCACGCCTCCGGGACTAGGCACCTACGAGCAGTACTTC
NA	TRBV30	NA	TRBJ2-5	CAWSTRGRGSMVGETQYF	TGTGCCTGGAGCACCCGGGGGAGGGGGTCTATGGTGGGAGAGACCCAGTACTTC
once	TRBV5-1	NA	TRBJ2-7	CASSQQGGTYEQYF	TGCGCCAGCAGCCAGCAGGGGGGAACGTACGAGCAGTACTTC
NA	TRBV7-2	NA	TRBJ2-4	CASSPAGAKNIQYF	TGTGCCAGCAGCCCCGCAGGGGCCAAAAACATTCAGTACTTC
NA	TRBV19	NA	TRBJ1-5	CASSPARAPQHF	TGTGCCAGTAGTCCAGCCAGGGCACCCCAGCATTTT
NA	TRBV6-1	TRBD1	TRBJ2-1	CASSEAQGQAYNEQFF	TGTGCCAGCAGTGAAGCGCAAGGACAGGCCTACAATGAGCAGTTCTTC
NA	TRBV9	NA	TRBJ2-1	CASSVQGNYNEQFF	TGTGCCAGCAGCGTACAGGGTAACTACAATGAGCAGTTCTTC
few	TRBV30	TRBD1	TRBJ2-5	CASDRLGETQYF	TGTGCCTCGGACAGGTTGGGGGAGACCCAGTACTTC
NA	TRBV5-1	NA	TRBJ2-5	CASSLGRWERREETQYF	TGCGCCAGCAGCTTGGGGCGGTGGGAGAGGCGAGAAGAGACCCAGTACTTC
NA	TRBV25-1	TRBD1	TRBJ2-2	CASKPHGQGEAGELFF	TGTGCCAGCAAACCCCACGGGCAGGGGGAAGCCGGGGAGCTGTTTTTT
NA	TRBV6-2/TRBV6-3	NA	TRBJ1-2	CASSPGLFYGYTF	TGTGCCAGCAGCCCGGGACTCTTCTATGGCTACACCTTC
NA	TRBV6-6	NA	TRBJ2-7	CASSYVDTVGDEQYF	TGTGCCAGCAGTTACGTGGACACTGTAGGGGACGAGCAGTACTTC
NA	TRBV2	TRBD1	TRBJ2-7	CASSPGGRAYEQYF	TGTGCCAGCAGTCCAGGGGGAAGGGCCTACGAGCAGTACTTC
NA	TRBV6-6	NA	TRBJ1-1	CASSYQGENTEAFF	TGTGCCAGCAGTTACCAGGGCGAGAACACTGAAGCTTTCTTT
NA	TRBV6-1	NA	TRBJ2-7	CASSEVTTSYEQYF	TGTGCCAGCAGTGAAGTAACTACCTCCTACGAGCAGTACTTC
NA	TRBV29-1	TRBD1	TRBJ1-2	CSAPGQGNYGYTF	TGCAGCGCCCCGGGACAGGGAAACTATGGCTACACCTTC
NA	TRBV6-2/TRBV6-3	NA	TRBJ2-1	CASSPEGSYNEQFF	TGTGCCAGCAGTCCGGAGGGCTCCTACAATGAGCAGTTCTTC
NA	TRBV6-6	NA	TRBJ1-6	CASSRGQGSPLHF	TGTGCCAGCAGTAGGGGCCAGGGGTCACCCCTCCACTTT
NA	TRBV5-1	TRBD2	TRBJ2-5	CASSSGRAEETQYF	TGCGCCAGCAGCTCCGGGAGGGCCGAAGAGACCCAGTACTTC
NA	TRBV6-7	NA	TRBJ2-6	CASSLGQTGANVLTF	TGTGCCAGCAGCCTCGGACAGACTGGGGCCAACGTCCTGACTTTC
NA	TRBV7-8	NA	TRBJ2-7	CASSTQGYEQYF	TGTGCCAGCAGCACCCAGGGTTACGAGCAGTACTTC